This T cell receptor beta chain was documented in a study of OX40 agonist ivuxolimab in advanced cancers. Turning to the study itself: The patients received agonistic anti-OX40 (CD134) antibody ivuxolimab. Findings and caveats of the study: At 0.1 to 3.0 mg/kg, CD4+ and CD8+ blood T cells expanded clonally by week 6. CD8+ T cells showed, on average, more clonal expansion than CD4+ cells. Some patients who did not respond also had low normalized T-cell clonal expansion.

Concerning this clone: Antigen specificity is unknown.

This CDR3 has 13 amino acids. V shed 10 bases and J 5 bases; nucleotides not matched to a gene: 5. Germline values: CDR1 SNHLY, CDR2 FYNNEI. The repertoire was sequenced with immunoSEQ multiplex PCR; TCRdb's copy has only in-frame clones and lacks some. The sample lists tens of thousands of clones, 75% to 95% seen once, with around 1.5% in the top ten. The origin of this receptor is an adult with an advanced solid tumor such as melanoma, head and neck, liver or kidney cancer. The specimen comprised CD4+ or CD8+ T cells sorted from blood, sampled in a trial of the OX40 agonist ivuxolimab. V gene TRBV2 combines with J gene TRBJ2-3; the match to TRBD2 covers 11 bases. CDR3 in amino acids: CATLAGVGDTQYF. The CDR3 region has the DNA TGTGCCACACTAGCGGGAGTTGGAGATACGCAGTATTTT.